These T cell receptor beta chains were read from a single sample in a study of OX40 agonist ivuxolimab in advanced cancers. Data came from immunoSEQ multiplex PCR; TCRdb stores just in-frame clones and leaves some out. The sample holds around 80,000 clones, roughly 88% seen once. This material consisted of CD4+ or CD8+ T cells sorted from blood, taken in a trial of the OX40 agonist ivuxolimab. The receptors derive from an adult with an advanced solid tumor such as melanoma, head and neck, liver or kidney cancer. The CDR3 runs from the conserved cysteine through the conserved F or W. D genes are given only for firm matches. The size field is filled for only some rows; it gives once, few, many or a size class.

TRBD1	TRBJ1-4	TRBV30	once	TGTGCCTGGAGCGTTAATAGGTTACAGGGGTTCGAGGAAAAACTGTTTTTT	CAWSVNRLQGFEEKLFF
TRBD2	TRBJ2-5	TRBV30	.	TGTGCCTGGAGTCCCGGGACTACAGGGACCCAGTACTTC	CAWSPGTTGTQYF
.	TRBJ2-4	TRBV30	.	TGTGCCTGGAAGCTAAACAGGGACATTCAGTACTTC	CAWKLNRDIQYF
.	TRBJ2-5	TRBV6-6	.	TGTGCCAGCAGTTACCTTCAAGAGACCCAGTACTTC	CASSYLQETQYF
TRBD1	TRBJ1-5	TRBV19	.	TGTGCCAGTAGTACCGCCGGGACAGGGGGCGGTCGAAATCAGCCCCAGCATTTT	CASSTAGTGGGRNQPQHF
.	TRBJ1-3	TRBV19	.	TGTGCCAGTACTCCGACAGTAACTGGAAACACCATATATTTT	CASTPTVTGNTIYF
.	TRBJ1-1	TRBV7-6	.	TGTGCCAGCAGCTTAGGAGGGCGGATGGCGGACACTGAAGCTTTCTTT	CASSLGGRMADTEAFF
.	TRBJ1-2	TRBV27	.	TGTGCCAGCAGTCCGTTGGGGGCGGGTGACCTCTCTTATGGCTACACCTTC	CASSPLGAGDLSYGYTF
.	TRBJ2-5	TRBV5-1	.	TGCGCCAGCAGCTTGGTAGGCAGGGCGCAAGAGACCCAGTACTTC	CASSLVGRAQETQYF
.	TRBJ1-4	TRBV7-2	few	TGTGCCAGCAGCTTAGCAGGGGCCACTAATGAAAAACTGTTTTTT	CASSLAGATNEKLFF
.	TRBJ2-3	TRBV7-2	.	TGTGCCAGCAGCCTTAGGTCCACCACAGATACGCAGTATTTT	CASSLRSTTDTQYF
TRBD2	TRBJ2-3	TRBV2	.	TGTGCCAGCAGTGGGAGCGGGGTCAGCACAGATACGCAGTATTTT	CASSGSGVSTDTQYF
TRBD1	TRBJ1-4	TRBV25-1	.	TGTGCCAGCAGTGAATATCGGACAGGGGCGCGTGAAAAACTGTTTTTT	CASSEYRTGAREKLFF
TRBD2	TRBJ2-7	TRBV4-3	.	TGCGCCAGCAGCCGGCTTACTAGCGGGGTGTACGAGCAGTACTTC	CASSRLTSGVYEQYF
TRBD2	TRBJ2-7	TRBV19	.	TGTGCCAGTAGTATCAAAGGGACTAGCGATTACGAGCAGTACTTC	CASSIKGTSDYEQYF
TRBD2	TRBJ2-3	TRBV30	.	TGTGCCTGGAGTGTCCTAGCGGAACCCACAGATACGCAGTATTTT	CAWSVLAEPTDTQYF
.	TRBJ1-2	TRBV30	few	TGTGCCTGGAGGGAATTCCCCAACTATGGCTACACCTTC	CAWREFPNYGYTF
.	TRBJ1-2	TRBV5-1	.	TGCGCCAGCAGCTTGGCCGAGGGGCGGGATGGCTACACCTTC	CASSLAEGRDGYTF
.	TRBJ1-4	TRBV19	.	TGTGCCAGTAGAAACGGACAGCCCGGGACGGAAAAACTGTTTTTT	CASRNGQPGTEKLFF
.	TRBJ1-1	TRBV11-2	.	TGTGCCAGCAGCTTCGGCGGCGCCCTAAACATGAACACTGAAGCTTTCTTT	CASSFGGALNMNTEAFF
.	TRBJ2-3	TRBV4-1	.	TGCGCCAGCAGCCTTAAACTAGACACAGATACGCAGTATTTT	CASSLKLDTDTQYF
.	TRBJ2-2	TRBV4-1	.	TGCGCCAGCAGCCCCGGGGCCATCCGGTCCGGGGAGCTGTTTTTT	CASSPGAIRSGELFF
.	TRBJ2-3	TRBV11-2	.	TGTGCCAGCAGCTTTACGGGGAGCCCAGATACGCAGTATTTT	CASSFTGSPDTQYF
.	TRBJ2-5	TRBV9	.	TGTGCCAGCAGCGGAGGGCTGACATCACAAGAGACCCAGTACTTC	CASSGGLTSQETQYF
.	TRBJ2-3	TRBV5-1	once	TGCGCCAGCAGGGACGGTTCTTCTACAGATACGCAGTATTTT	CASRDGSSTDTQYF
.	TRBJ2-5	TRBV6-5	.	TGTGCCAGCAGTTACTCGCAGGAGGAGACCCAGTACTTC	CASSYSQEETQYF
TRBD1	TRBJ1-3	TRBV7-9	.	TGTGCCAGCAGCTCGAGGACAGGGCACGGAAACACCATATATTTT	CASSSRTGHGNTIYF
TRBD2	TRBJ2-7	TRBV27	.	TGTGCCAGCAGTTGGACCGGACTAGCAGGGCCCTACGAGCAGTACTTC	CASSWTGLAGPYEQYF
.	TRBJ2-1	TRBV7-2	.	TGTGCCAGCAGCTCCAACAGGGCCAGGCCGTTCTTC	CASSSNRARPFF
.	TRBJ1-2	TRBV5-4	.	TGTGCCAGCAGCTTGGGGACAGTGGCCTATGGCTACACCTTC	CASSLGTVAYGYTF
.	TRBJ2-1	TRBV9	.	TGTGCCAGCAGCCTCGACCTGGATTCAAGGTTCCAGTTAGGGGGGGATGAGCAGTTCTTC	CASSLDLDSRFQLGGDEQFF
TRBD1	TRBJ2-2	TRBV10-3	.	TGTGCCATCAGAGGGGACAGGGATTTGGTCGGGGAGCTGTTTTTT	CAIRGDRDLVGELFF
TRBD1	TRBJ2-2	TRBV9	.	TGTGCCAGCAGCGTAGTTAGTACAGGGGCGTACACCGGGGAGCTGTTTTTT	CASSVVSTGAYTGELFF
TRBD2	TRBJ2-7	TRBV5-1	.	TGCGCCAGCAGCTCGACTATAGCGGGGGAGAGGTACGAGCAGTACTTC	CASSSTIAGERYEQYF
TRBD1	TRBJ2-2	TRBV27	.	TGTGCCAGCAGAAGACAGGGGGACACCGGGGAGCTGTTTTTT	CASRRQGDTGELFF
TRBD1	TRBJ2-7	TRBV6-1	.	TGTGCCAGCAGTGTAGAGGACAGGGGGGGCTCCTACGAGCAGTACTTC	CASSVEDRGGSYEQYF
.	TRBJ2-3	TRBV19	.	TGTGCCAGTAGTAGGGGGGCTTCAACACTCACAGATACGCAGTATTTT	CASSRGASTLTDTQYF
.	TRBJ1-5	TRBV12-5	.	TGTGCTAGTGGTTTTATAGGGGCCAATCAGCCCCAGCATTTT	CASGFIGANQPQHF
TRBD1	TRBJ1-2	TRBV30	.	TGTGCCTGGAGTGCCCCGATTGGACAGGGAGGCTACACCTTC	CAWSAPIGQGGYTF
.	TRBJ1-1	TRBV19	.	TGTGCCAGTAGTCCCGGGACATTGAACACTGAAGCTTTCTTT	CASSPGTLNTEAFF
TRBD2	TRBJ2-5	TRBV29-1	.	TGCAGCGTTCGGGGGAGGGAGCGGGAGACCCAGTACTTC	CSVRGRERETQYF
TRBD1	TRBJ1-2	TRBV28	.	TGTGCCAGCAGTCCCGCAGGGGGGAGGGATGGCTACACCTTC	CASSPAGGRDGYTF